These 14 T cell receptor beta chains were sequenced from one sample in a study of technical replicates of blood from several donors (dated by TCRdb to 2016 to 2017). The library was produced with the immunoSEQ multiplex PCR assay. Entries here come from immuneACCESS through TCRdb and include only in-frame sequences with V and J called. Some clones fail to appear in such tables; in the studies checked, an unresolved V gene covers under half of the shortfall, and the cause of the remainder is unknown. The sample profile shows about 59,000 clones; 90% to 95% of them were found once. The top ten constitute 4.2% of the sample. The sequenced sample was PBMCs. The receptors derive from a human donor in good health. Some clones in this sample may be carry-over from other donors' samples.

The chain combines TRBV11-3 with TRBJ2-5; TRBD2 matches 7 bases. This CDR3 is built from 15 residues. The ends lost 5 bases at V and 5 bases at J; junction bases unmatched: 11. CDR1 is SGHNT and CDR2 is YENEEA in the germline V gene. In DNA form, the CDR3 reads TGTGCCAGCAGCCGCGGGGGAGAAAAGGGGGAGACCCAGTACTTC. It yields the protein CASSRGGEKGETQYF.

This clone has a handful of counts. The CDR3 nucleotides are TGTGCCAGCAATTTGGGGCTGGGTAATGAAAAACTGTTTTTT. Its translation: CASNLGLGNEKLFF. The chain links TRBV2 to TRBJ1-4, with D perhaps TRBD1 (5 bases). V lost 7 bases and J 4 bases, leaving 13 bases between the germline ends. CDR3 length: 14 residues. CDR1 SNHLY and CDR2 FYNNEI come from the germline V gene.

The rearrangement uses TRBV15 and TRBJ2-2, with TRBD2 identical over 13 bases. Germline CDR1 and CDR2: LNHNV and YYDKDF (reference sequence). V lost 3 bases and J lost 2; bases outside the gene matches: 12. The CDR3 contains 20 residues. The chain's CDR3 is CATSSGDRGGLAGNTGELFF. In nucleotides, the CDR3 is TGTGCCACCAGCAGCGGGGACAGGGGGGGACTAGCGGGAAACACCGGGGAGCTGTTTTTT.

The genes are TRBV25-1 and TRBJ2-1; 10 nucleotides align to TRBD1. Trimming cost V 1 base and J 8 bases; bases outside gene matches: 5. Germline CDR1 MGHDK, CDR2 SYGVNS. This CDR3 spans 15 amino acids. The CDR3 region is CASSELGTGVHEQFF. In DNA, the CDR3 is TGTGCCAGCAGTGAATTAGGGACAGGGGTGCATGAGCAGTTCTTC.

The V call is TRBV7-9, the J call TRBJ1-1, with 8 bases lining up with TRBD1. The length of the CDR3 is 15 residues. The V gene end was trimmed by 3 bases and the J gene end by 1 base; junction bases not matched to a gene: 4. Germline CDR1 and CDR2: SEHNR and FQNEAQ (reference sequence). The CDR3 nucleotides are TGTGCCAGCAGCTTTGGGCAGGGGGCGAACACTGAAGCTTTCTTT. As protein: CASSFGQGANTEAFF.

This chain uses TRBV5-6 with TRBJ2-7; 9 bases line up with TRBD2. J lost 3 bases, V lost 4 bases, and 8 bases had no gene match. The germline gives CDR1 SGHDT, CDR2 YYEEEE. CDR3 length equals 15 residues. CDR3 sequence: CASSQRTREGYEQYF. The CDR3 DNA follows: TGTGCCAGCAGCCAACGGACGCGGGAGGGCTACGAGCAGTACTTC. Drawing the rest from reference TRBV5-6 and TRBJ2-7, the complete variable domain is DAGVTQSPTHLIKTRGQQVTLRCSPKSGHDTVSWYQQALGQGPQFIFQYYEEEERQRGNFPDRFSGHQFPNYSSELNVNALLLGDSALYLCASSQRTREGYEQYFGPGTRLTVT.

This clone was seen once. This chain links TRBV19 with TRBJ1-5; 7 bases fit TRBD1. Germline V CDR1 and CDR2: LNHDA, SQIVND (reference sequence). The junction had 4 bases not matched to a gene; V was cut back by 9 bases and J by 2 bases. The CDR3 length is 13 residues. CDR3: CASAGGRNQPQHF. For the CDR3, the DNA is TGTGCCAGCGCAGGGGGTCGCAATCAGCCCCAGCATTTT.

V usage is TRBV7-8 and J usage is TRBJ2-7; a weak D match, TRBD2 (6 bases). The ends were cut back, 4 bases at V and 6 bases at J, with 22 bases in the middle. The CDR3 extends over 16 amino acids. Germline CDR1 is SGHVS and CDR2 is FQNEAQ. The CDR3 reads CASSSRVGGGRGEQYF. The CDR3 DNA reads TGTGCCAGCAGCTCAAGGGTGGGAGGAGGAAGGGGCGAGCAGTACTTC.

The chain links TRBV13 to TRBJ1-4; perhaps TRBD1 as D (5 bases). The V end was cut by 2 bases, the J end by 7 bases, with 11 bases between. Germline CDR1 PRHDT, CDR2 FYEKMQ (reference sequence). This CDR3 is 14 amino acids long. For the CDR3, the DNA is TGTGCCAGCAGCTTATTCCAGGGCTCTGAAAAACTGTTTTTT. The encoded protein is CASSLFQGSEKLFF.

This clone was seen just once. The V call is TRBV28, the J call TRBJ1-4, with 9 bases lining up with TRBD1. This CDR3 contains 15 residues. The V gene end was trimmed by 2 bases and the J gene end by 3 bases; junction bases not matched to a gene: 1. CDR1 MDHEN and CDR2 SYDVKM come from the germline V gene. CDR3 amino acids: CASSLGDRANEKLFF. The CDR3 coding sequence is TGTGCCAGCAGTTTAGGGGACAGGGCTAATGAAAAACTGTTTTTT. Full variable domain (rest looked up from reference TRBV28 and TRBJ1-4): DVKVTQSSRYLVKRTGEKVFLECVQDMDHENMFWYRQDPGLGLRLIYFSYDVKMKEKGDIPEGYSVSREKKERFSLILESASTNQTSMYLCASSLGDRANEKLFFGSGTQLSVL.

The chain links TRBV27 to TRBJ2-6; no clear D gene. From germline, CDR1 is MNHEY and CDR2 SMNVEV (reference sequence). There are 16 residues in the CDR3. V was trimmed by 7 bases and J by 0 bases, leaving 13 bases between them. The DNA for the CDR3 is TGTGCCAGCAAATTCTTGGCAACCTCTGGGGCCAACGTCCTGACTTTC. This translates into CASKFLATSGANVLTF.

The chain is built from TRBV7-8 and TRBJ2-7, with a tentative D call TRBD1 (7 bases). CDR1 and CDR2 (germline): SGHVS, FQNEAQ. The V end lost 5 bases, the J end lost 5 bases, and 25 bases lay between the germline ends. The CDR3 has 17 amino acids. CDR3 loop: CASSPNRFAGGNNEQYF. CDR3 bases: TGTGCCAGCAGCCCTAACCGTTTCGCAGGGGGGAACAACGAGCAGTACTTC. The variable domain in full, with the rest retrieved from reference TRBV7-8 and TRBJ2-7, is GAGVSQSPRYKVAKRGQDVALRCDPISGHVSLFWYQQALGQGPEFLTYFQNEAQLDKSGLPSDRFFAERPEGSVSTLKIQRTQQEDSAVYLCASSPNRFAGGNNEQYFGPGTRLTVT.

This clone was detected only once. Here the CDR3 reads CASSGGTGQDGELFF. The DNA of the CDR3 is TGCGCCAGCAGCGGGGGGACAGGGCAGGACGGGGAGCTGTTTTTT. The rearrangement links TRBV5-1 to TRBJ2-2; 9 bases match TRBD1. The germline V gene has CDR1 SGHRS and CDR2 YFSETQ. Trimming took 4 bases from V and 7 from J; bases not matched to a gene: 8. The CDR3 is made up of 15 amino acids.

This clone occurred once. The CDR3: CASSTFIPDRTYGYTF. CDR3 DNA sequence: TGTGCCAGCAGCACATTTATTCCGGACAGAACCTATGGCTACACCTTC. The rearrangement uses TRBV7-2 and TRBJ1-2; D is perhaps TRBD1 (6 bases). Trimming removed 5 bases at V and 4 bases at J, with 20 bases between. Germline values: CDR1 SGHTA, CDR2 FQGNSA. The length of the CDR3 is 16 residues.